Below, one T cell receptor (beta chain) is given with its context. The target antigen is unknown. The sequence runs out 3 residues before the end of the CDR3; the remainder is reconstructed from the germline J gene. This entry comes from a study of T cells in women clearing cervical HPV infection. The CDR3 is 15 residues long. CDR1 is LNHDA and CDR2 is SQIVND in the germline V gene (reference sequence). V was pared by 7 bases and J by 3 bases, with 9 bases of the junction left unmatched. TCRdb's table, derived via immunoSEQ multiplex PCR, lists solely in-frame clones and lacks some. Recorded for this sample: approximately 18,000 clones. Overall study findings and caveats: Repertoire richness, not evenness, was significantly elevated in CIN3+ cases versus controls.

The genes are TRBV19 and TRBJ1-2, with 9 bases matching TRBD1. Material: blood buffy coat. This TCR was sampled from a woman between 18 and 70 years old with a cervical HPV16 infection that either progressed to CIN3+ or cleared (not recorded which). The part of the CDR3 DNA that was read is TGTGCCAGTAAAACGGACAGGGGTTTTGACTATGGC. Translation gives CASKTDRGFDYG. The whole CDR3 sequence is CASKTDRGFDYGYTF.